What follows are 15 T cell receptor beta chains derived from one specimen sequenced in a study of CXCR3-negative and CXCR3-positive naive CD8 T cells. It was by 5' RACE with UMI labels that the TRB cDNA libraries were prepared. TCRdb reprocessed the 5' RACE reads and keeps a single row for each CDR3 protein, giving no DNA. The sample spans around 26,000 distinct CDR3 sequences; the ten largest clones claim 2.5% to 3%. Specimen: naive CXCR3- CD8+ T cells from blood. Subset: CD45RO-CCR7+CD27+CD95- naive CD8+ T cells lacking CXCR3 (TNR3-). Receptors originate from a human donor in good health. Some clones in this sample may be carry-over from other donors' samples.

The CDR3 region is CASSRQGTGYYEQYF. The chain is built from TRBV27 and TRBJ2-7; the TCRdb D gene call, TRBD1, has no DNA to confirm it. The CDR3 contains 15 residues. In germline, CDR1 is MNHEY, CDR2 SMNVEV (reference sequence).

This chain's CDR3 is CASSAGLSQTYEQYF. This rearrangement joins TRBV9 to TRBJ2-7; TCRdb returns TRBD1, unconfirmable since there is no DNA. The CDR3 loop spans 15 amino acids. The germline V gene encodes CDR1 SGDLS and CDR2 YYNGEE.

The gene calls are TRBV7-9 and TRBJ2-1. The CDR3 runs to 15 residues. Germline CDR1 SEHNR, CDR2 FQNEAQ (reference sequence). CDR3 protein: CASSNSTLLDNEQFF. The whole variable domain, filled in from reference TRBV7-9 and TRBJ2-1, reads DTGVSQNPRHKITKRGQNVTFRCDPISEHNRLYWYRQTLGQGPEFLTYFQNEAQLEKSRLLSDRFSAERPKGSFSTLEIQRTEQGDSAMYLCASSNSTLLDNEQFFGPGTRLTVL.

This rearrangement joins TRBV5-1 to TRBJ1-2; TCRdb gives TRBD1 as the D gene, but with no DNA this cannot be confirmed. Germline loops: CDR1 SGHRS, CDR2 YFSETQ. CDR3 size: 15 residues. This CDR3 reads CASSRGGGSNYGYTF.

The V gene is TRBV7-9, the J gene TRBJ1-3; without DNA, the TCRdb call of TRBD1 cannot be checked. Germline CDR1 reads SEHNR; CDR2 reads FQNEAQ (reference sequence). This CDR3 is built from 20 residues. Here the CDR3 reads CASSFNPGTGDSFSGNTIYF.

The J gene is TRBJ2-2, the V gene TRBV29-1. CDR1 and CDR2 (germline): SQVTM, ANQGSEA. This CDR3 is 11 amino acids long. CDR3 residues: CSVVVRGELFF.

CDR3 in amino acids: CASSPWTGKTSSYNEQFF. The chain couples TRBV12-3 or TRBV12-4 to TRBJ2-1; the TCRdb call, TRBD1, lacks DNA for checking. This CDR3 region has 18 residues.

The CDR3 loop reads CASSTTWSGANVLTF. V and J are TRBV28 and TRBJ2-6. The CDR3 contains 15 residues. Germline V lookup: CDR1 MDHEN, CDR2 SYDVKM. Variable domain in full (rest from reference TRBV28 and TRBJ2-6): DVKVTQSSRYLVKRTGEKVFLECVQDMDHENMFWYRQDPGLGLRLIYFSYDVKMKEKGDIPEGYSVSREKKERFSLILESASTNQTSMYLCASSTTWSGANVLTFGAGSRLTVL.

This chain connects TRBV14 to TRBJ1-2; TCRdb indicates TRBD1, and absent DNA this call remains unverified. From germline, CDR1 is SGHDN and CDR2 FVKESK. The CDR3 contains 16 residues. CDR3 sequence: CASSQVPTGTNYGYTF.

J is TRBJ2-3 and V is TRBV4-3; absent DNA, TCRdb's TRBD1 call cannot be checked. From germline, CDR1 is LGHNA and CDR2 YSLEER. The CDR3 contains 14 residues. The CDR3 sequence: CASSQPRESDTQYF.

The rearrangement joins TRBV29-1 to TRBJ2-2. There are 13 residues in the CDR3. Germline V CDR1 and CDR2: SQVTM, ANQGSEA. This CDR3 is CSVLEANTGELFF.

CDR3 in amino acids: CASSLSTGEQLSPLHF. The rearrangement joins TRBV7-9 to TRBJ1-6; TCRdb calls TRBD1, which cannot be checked without DNA. This CDR3 comprises 16 residues. Germline assignment: CDR1 SEHNR and CDR2 FQNEAQ (reference sequence). Combining the CDR3 with reference TRBV7-9 and TRBJ1-6 gives the whole variable domain DTGVSQNPRHKITKRGQNVTFRCDPISEHNRLYWYRQTLGQGPEFLTYFQNEAQLEKSRLLSDRFSAERPKGSFSTLEIQRTEQGDSAMYLCASSLSTGEQLSPLHFGNGTRLTVT.

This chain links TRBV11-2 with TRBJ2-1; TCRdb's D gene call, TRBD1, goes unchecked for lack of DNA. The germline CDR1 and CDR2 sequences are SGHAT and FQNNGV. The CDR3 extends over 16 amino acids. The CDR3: CASSGHRSFPYNEQFF.

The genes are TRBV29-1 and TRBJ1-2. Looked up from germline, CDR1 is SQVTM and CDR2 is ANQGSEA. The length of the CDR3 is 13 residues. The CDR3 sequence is CSVERQGSEGYTF.

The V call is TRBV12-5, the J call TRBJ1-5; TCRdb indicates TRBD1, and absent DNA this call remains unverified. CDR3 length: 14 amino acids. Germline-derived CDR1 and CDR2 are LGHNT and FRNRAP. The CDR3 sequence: CASGFGDANQPQHF.